This entry lists 32 T cell receptor beta chains sequenced from one sample in a study of OX40 agonist ivuxolimab in advanced cancers. Repertoires were generated with immunoSEQ multiplex PCR, while TCRdb's copy carries only in-frame clones and drops some. Of 5,500 to 7,500 clones listed, under 90% are singletons. The sample consisted of CD4+ or CD8+ T cells sorted from blood, taken in a trial of the OX40 agonist ivuxolimab. The receptors derive from an adult with an advanced solid tumor such as melanoma, head and neck, liver or kidney cancer.

The gene calls are TRBV4-1 and TRBJ1-1, with D perhaps matching TRBD1 (5 bases). The CDR3 totals 12 residues. The germline gives CDR1 MGHRA, CDR2 YSYEKL. Trimming shortened V by 8 bases and J by 11 bases, and 18 bases separated the two germline ends. CDR3 in amino acids: CASRGTGTRAFF. The DNA for the CDR3 is TGCGCCAGCCGCGGGACCGGCACAAGGGCTTTCTTT.

V is TRBV13 and J is TRBJ2-5; 13 nucleotides line up with TRBD2. V shed 2 bases and J 2 bases; nucleotides not matched to a gene: 5. CDR1 is PRHDT, CDR2 FYEKMQ, per germline (reference sequence). The CDR3 is 17 amino acids. The CDR3 loop reads CASSLLRGLAGQETQYF. In DNA, the CDR3 is TGTGCCAGCAGCTTACTACGGGGACTAGCGGGGCAAGAGACCCAGTACTTC. Together with reference TRBV13 and TRBJ2-5, the CDR3 gives the full variable domain: AAGVIQSPRHLIKEKRETATLKCYPIPRHDTVYWYQQGPGQDPQFLISFYEKMQSDKGSIPDRFSAQQFSDYHSELNMSSLELGDSALYFCASSLLRGLAGQETQYFGPGTRLLVL.

The CDR3 DNA sequence: TGTGCCAGCAGTTTCTTACTAGCGGTAAACACCGGGGAGCTGTTTTTT. Translated: CASSFLLAVNTGELFF. The chain has TRBV27 and TRBJ2-2; 8 bases map to TRBD2. The V and J ends lost 3 bases and 2 bases, in that order; junction bases with no gene match: 5. Germline CDR1 MNHEY, CDR2 SMNVEV (reference sequence). The CDR3 has 16 amino acids.

The rearrangement links TRBV14 to TRBJ1-2, with 7 bases lining up with TRBD1. Trimming removed 0 bases from V and 8 bases from J; junction bases left unmatched: 9. The CDR3 sequence is 15 residues long. CDR1 and CDR2 from the germline V gene are SGHDN and FVKESK. This CDR3 is CASSQETGHKGGYTF. The DNA for the CDR3 is TGTGCCAGCAGCCAAGAGACAGGGCACAAGGGCGGCTACACCTTC.

This clone appeared a few times. The CDR3 region is CASSIRPSREQYF. The CDR3 DNA reads as TGTGCCAGTAGTATCCGGCCGAGCAGGGAGCAGTACTTC. The J gene is TRBJ2-7, the V gene TRBV19; D not resolved. The CDR3 consists of 13 residues. V lost 3 bases to trimming and J lost 7 bases, with 13 bases between them. Looked up from germline, CDR1 is LNHDA and CDR2 is SQIVND (reference sequence).

The chain uses TRBV2 and TRBJ2-1; perhaps D is TRBD1 or TRBD2 (6 bases each). V was pared by 7 bases and J by 6 bases, with 13 bases between. This CDR3 has 13 amino acids. Per germline, CDR1 SNHLY and CDR2 FYNNEI. CDR3 nucleotide sequence: TGTGCCAGCACCCTACAGGGAGGCAATGAGCAGTTCTTC. Its translation is CASTLQGGNEQFF.

The gene calls are TRBV7-9 and TRBJ2-7, with a weak D call TRBD2 (6 bases). V lost 5 bases, J lost 2 bases, and 19 bases lay in between. The CDR3 consists of 16 residues. Germline loops: CDR1 SEHNR, CDR2 FQNEAQ (reference sequence). The CDR3 coding sequence is TGTGCCAGCAGCCCTCAAGTCGGCGGGGTGACCTACGAGCAGTACTTC. It specifies CASSPQVGGVTYEQYF.

The chain links TRBV28 to TRBJ1-2; no clear D gene. The germline V and J ends were trimmed by 2 bases and 3 bases, with 13 bases remaining between them. This CDR3 has 15 amino acids. From germline, CDR1 is MDHEN and CDR2 SYDVKM. The CDR3 region is CASSLSGSGHYGYTF. CDR3 DNA: TGTGCCAGCAGTTTAAGCGGCAGCGGCCACTATGGCTACACCTTC.

This chain joins TRBV19 and TRBJ1-2, with D unresolved. Germline V CDR1 and CDR2: LNHDA, SQIVND (reference sequence). Trimming took off 1 base at V and 8 bases at J, with 11 bases between the two ends. CDR3 length: 13 amino acids. The chain's CDR3 is CASSIGVGGGYTF. The CDR3 DNA sequence: TGTGCCAGTAGTATAGGAGTCGGCGGGGGCTACACCTTC.

This sequence joins TRBV2 and TRBJ2-2; D remains unclear. The V gene's germline CDR1 is SNHLY and CDR2 FYNNEI. CDR3 length: 16 amino acids. V shed 6 bases and J shed 0 bases, with 14 bases lying between them. DNA for the CDR3: TGTGCCAGCAGGGGCATACAAGGAACGAACACCGGGGAGCTGTTTTTT. Its protein product is CASRGIQGTNTGELFF.

This sequence joins TRBV9 and TRBJ2-7, with D maybe TRBD1 (6 bases). CDR1 is SGDLS, CDR2 YYNGEE, per germline. V was cut by 0 bases and J by 3 bases, with 10 bases left in between. The CDR3 length is 14 residues. CDR3 amino acids: CASSVGPGVYEQYF. The DNA for the CDR3 is TGTGCCAGCAGCGTAGGCCCAGGGGTCTACGAGCAGTACTTC.

This sequence joins TRBV7-3 and TRBJ2-1; TRBD2 agrees at 7 bases. The CDR3 runs to 15 residues. Unmatched junction bases numbered 3, after V lost 0 bases and J lost 4 bases. Germline CDR1 SGHTA, CDR2 FQGTGA. CDR3 residues: CASSLTAGDYNEQFF. The CDR3 bases are TGTGCCAGCAGCTTAACGGCGGGAGATTACAATGAGCAGTTCTTC.

This clone was recorded once. The chain is built from TRBV9 and TRBJ2-2; possible D gene TRBD1, 6 bases. With 0 bases removed from V and 5 bases from J, the gap between germline ends came to 11 bases. The CDR3 sequence is 15 residues long. CDR1 is SGDLS, CDR2 YYNGEE, per germline. CDR3: CASSVGQGPTGELFF. The CDR3, as DNA: TGTGCCAGCAGCGTAGGTCAGGGGCCGACCGGGGAGCTGTTTTTT.

Judged by abundance, this clone is medium-sized. The chain combines TRBV29-1 with TRBJ2-4, with D perhaps TRBD1 (5 bases). Trimming cost V 4 bases and J 0 bases, with 16 bases left between them. The CDR3 runs 16 residues. The germline V gene has CDR1 SQVTM and CDR2 ANQGSEA. The CDR3, as DNA: TGCAGCGTTGTAGTGGGGCAGAATCTAGCCAAAAACATTCAGTACTTC. Protein: CSVVVGQNLAKNIQYF.

This clone is a singleton in its sample. This sequence joins TRBV6-5 and TRBJ2-7; D is undetermined. V lost 0 bases, J lost 4 bases, and 7 bases lay in between. In germline, CDR1 is MNHEY, CDR2 SVGAGI. The CDR3 totals 13 residues. CDR3 protein: CASSYSRLYEQYF. CDR3 in DNA: TGTGCCAGCAGTTACTCGAGACTTTACGAGCAGTACTTC.

The chain employs TRBV4-2 and TRBJ2-3, with 8 bases that match TRBD2. J gave up 7 bases and V 1 base, and 4 bases lay outside the gene matches. This CDR3 comprises 14 residues. Germline-derived CDR1 and CDR2 are LGHNA and YNFKEQ. The CDR3 nucleotides are TGTGCCAGCAGCCAAGCCGAGCGGGAGAATACGCAGTATTTT. Translation gives CASSQAERENTQYF.

As DNA, the CDR3 is TGTGCCAGCTCGGGGGGGCCTGATACGCAGTATTTT. Protein: CASSGGPDTQYF. The chain uses TRBV19 and TRBJ2-3; TRBD2 matches at 8 bases. The CDR3 extends over 12 amino acids. Germline V gene sequence: CDR1 LNHDA, CDR2 SQIVND (reference sequence). V was pared by 9 bases and J by 6 bases, with 5 bases of the junction left unmatched.

The chain links TRBV18 to TRBJ2-2, with D possibly TRBD2 on 6 matching bases. The CDR3 runs 16 residues. The germline CDR1 and CDR2 sequences are KGHSH and LQKENI. Trimming removed 1 base at V and 2 bases at J, with 11 bases between. The CDR3 here is CASSPRRDPNTGELFF. In DNA form, the CDR3 reads TGTGCCAGCTCACCACGGAGGGACCCAAACACCGGGGAGCTGTTTTTT.

The V call is TRBV11-1, the J call TRBJ2-7; no firm D call. Trimming left V 4 bases short and J 0 bases short, with 7 bases between. CDR3 size: 13 residues. Germline CDR1 and CDR2: SGHAT and FQDESV (reference sequence). The CDR3 is CASSSPLSYEQYF. The CDR3 bases are TGTGCCAGCAGCTCACCCCTCTCCTACGAGCAGTACTTC.

This rearrangement joins TRBV9 to TRBJ1-2; D gene ambiguous. Germline V gene data show CDR1 as SGDLS and CDR2 as YYNGEE. This CDR3 comprises 15 residues. Deletions cut 2 bases from V and 2 bases from J, with 13 bases between. CDR3 DNA: TGTGCCAGCAGCGTCCCGACGGATGAAAACTATGGCTACACCTTC. This codes for CASSVPTDENYGYTF. Using reference TRBV9 and TRBJ1-2 for the parts outside the CDR3, the full variable domain is DSGVTQTPKHLITATGQRVTLRCSPRSGDLSVYWYQQSLDQGLQFLIQYYNGEERAKGNILERFSAQQFPDLHSELNLSSLELGDSALYFCASSVPTDENYGYTFGSGTRLTVV.

This clone was counted a single time. CDR3 residues: CASSASQGPIHEQYF. The DNA of the CDR3 is TGTGCCAGTAGTGCCTCCCAGGGACCGATCCACGAGCAGTACTTC. The chain couples TRBV19 to TRBJ2-7; the D call may be TRBD1 or TRBD2 (5 bases each). Trimming cost V 5 bases and J 5 bases, with 19 bases left between them. The CDR3 contains 15 residues. The V gene's germline CDR1 is LNHDA and CDR2 SQIVND (reference sequence).

V usage is TRBV27 and J usage is TRBJ2-1; 7 nucleotides agree with TRBD1. The ends lost 3 bases at V and 9 bases at J; junction bases unmatched: 5. The CDR3 has 13 amino acids. Per the germline V gene, CDR1 is MNHEY and CDR2 is SMNVEV (reference sequence). The CDR3 DNA sequence: TGTGCCAGCAGTTTCACAGGGGTGAGTGAGCAGTTCTTC. As protein: CASSFTGVSEQFF.

The chain carries TRBV28 and TRBJ2-1; TRBD1 matches 10 bases. The V gene's germline CDR1 is MDHEN and CDR2 SYDVKM. V was pared by 3 bases and J by 2 bases, with 4 bases of the junction left unmatched. CDR3 length: 16 amino acids. CDR3: CASSFRQGAAYNEQFF. CDR3 in DNA: TGTGCCAGCAGTTTCCGACAGGGGGCGGCCTACAATGAGCAGTTCTTC.

The chain employs TRBV1 and TRBJ1-5; the table's D gene call, TRBD1, was not cross checked with the DNA. TRBV1 is marked as a pseudogene. The length of the CDR3 is 13 residues. In DNA form, the CDR3 reads TGCACCGGGGGGACAGGGGGCAATCAGCCCCAGCATTTT. It is translated as CTGGTGGNQPQHF.

This clone was seen just once. The chain combines TRBV7-9 with TRBJ1-1; no clear D gene. This CDR3 spans 12 amino acids. CDR1 is SEHNR, CDR2 FQNEAQ, per germline (reference sequence). V was pared by 1 base and J by 8 bases, with 8 bases between. DNA for the CDR3: TGTGCCAGCAGCTTAGGGGGTGGGGAAGCTTTCTTT. Translation gives CASSLGGGEAFF.

About this clone: At one boundary the junction diverges from the germline segment, which might be a read error. This sample also contains other DNA sequences that code for the same CDR3. The rearrangement uses TRBV4-1 and TRBJ2-7; TRBD1 matches 12 bases. CDR3 size: 14 residues. From germline, CDR1 is MGHRA and CDR2 YSYEKL. The CDR3 bases are TGCGCCAGCAGCCGTGGGACAGGGGGCTACGAGCAATACTTC. Its translation: CASSRGTGGYEQYF.

J is TRBJ1-2 and V is TRBV10-2; D gene unclear. V was cut by 2 bases and J by 2 bases, with 12 bases left in between. Germline-derived CDR1 and CDR2 are WSHSY and SAAADI. The CDR3 length is 15 residues. For the CDR3, the DNA is TGCGCCAGCAGTGAGACGGGTTTCACCAACTATGGCTACACCTTC. Protein: CASSETGFTNYGYTF.

This chain connects TRBV18 to TRBJ2-3; TRBD2 is a possible D gene (6 bases). V shed 5 bases and J shed 0 bases, with 12 bases lying between them. The CDR3 runs 15 residues. CDR1 and CDR2 from the germline V gene are KGHSH and LQKENI. CDR3 amino acids: CASSGGTGSTDTQYF. CDR3 DNA sequence: TGTGCCAGCTCAGGCGGGACGGGAAGCACAGATACGCAGTATTTT.

Only one count was recorded for this clone. V and J are TRBV7-9 and TRBJ2-7; 9 nucleotides match TRBD1. The trim removed 2 bases at V and 6 bases at J, leaving 14 bases unmatched. Germline V gene data show CDR1 as SEHNR and CDR2 as FQNEAQ (reference sequence). There are 17 residues in the CDR3. The CDR3 nucleotides are TGTGCCAGCAGCTTAAGTTATCGTCGGGACAGGGATATCGAGCAGTACTTC. This translates into CASSLSYRRDRDIEQYF.

This clone has just a few counts. The gene calls are TRBV28 and TRBJ2-7; D is possibly TRBD2 (6 bases). Germline CDR1 reads MDHEN; CDR2 reads SYDVKM. Trimming stripped 2 bases from V and 6 bases from J, with 26 bases between. The CDR3 extends over 18 amino acids. The CDR3 DNA is TGTGCCAGCAGTTTACCGGCCGGAGGGCGGCAACCCGGGGGCGAGCAGTACTTC. Its translation: CASSLPAGGRQPGGEQYF.

The J gene is TRBJ1-1, the V gene TRBV21-1; the table's D gene call, TRBD1, was not cross checked with the DNA. TRBV21-1 is a documented pseudogene. CDR3 length: 13 residues. CDR3 nucleotide sequence: TGTGCCAGCAGCATCAGGGGGCTGGTTGAAGCTTTCTTT. Its translation: CASSIRGLVEAFF.

The genes are TRBV7-9 and TRBJ2-5; D is tentatively TRBD1 or TRBD2 (5 bases each). The V end lost 4 bases, the J end lost 1 base, and 13 bases lay between the germline ends. Germline values: CDR1 SEHNR, CDR2 FQNEAQ (reference sequence). There are 15 residues in the CDR3. CDR3 region: CASSSPGRIQETQYF. For the CDR3, the DNA is TGTGCCAGCAGCTCTCCGGGGCGGATCCAAGAGACCCAGTACTTC.